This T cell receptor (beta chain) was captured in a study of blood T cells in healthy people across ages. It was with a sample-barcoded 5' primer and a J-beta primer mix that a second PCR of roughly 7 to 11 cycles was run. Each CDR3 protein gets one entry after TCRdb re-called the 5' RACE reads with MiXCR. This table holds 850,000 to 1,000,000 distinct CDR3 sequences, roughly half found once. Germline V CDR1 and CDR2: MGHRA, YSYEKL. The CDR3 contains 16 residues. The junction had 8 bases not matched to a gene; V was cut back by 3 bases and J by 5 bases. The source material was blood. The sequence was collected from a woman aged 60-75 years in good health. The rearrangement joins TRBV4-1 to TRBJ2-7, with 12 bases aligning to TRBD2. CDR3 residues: CASSQERLAGENEQYF. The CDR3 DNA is TGCGCCAGCAGCCAGGAAAGACTAGCGGGAGAAAACGAGCAGTACTTC.